Below, 29 T cell receptor beta chains from the same sample are listed, as sequenced in a study of blood T cell repertoires in COVID-19. Profiled with immunoSEQ multiplex PCR; TCRdb holds only in-frame clones, not every one. The repertoire holds about 200,000 clones, with approximately 88% as singletons. Sequenced sample: PBMCs or T cells enriched from blood (not recorded which). These receptors originate from a woman under 30 who had recovered from COVID-19.

The genes are TRBV11-2 and TRBJ2-7, with D hard to call. Germline lookup yields CDR1 SGHAT and CDR2 FQNNGV. This CDR3 spans 13 amino acids. The ends were cut back, 4 bases at V and 0 bases at J, with 7 bases in the middle. The CDR3 region is CASSYSSSYEQYF. CDR3 DNA sequence: TGTGCCAGCAGCTACTCAAGCTCCTACGAGCAGTACTTC.

The chain recombines TRBV5-1 with TRBJ2-7; TRBD1 agrees at 10 bases. This CDR3 spans 15 amino acids. Germline values: CDR1 SGHRS, CDR2 YFSETQ. V lost 5 bases, J lost 2 bases, and 7 bases stayed unmatched. The CDR3 is CASRSFGQGAYEQYF. The CDR3 DNA reads as TGCGCCAGCAGAAGTTTCGGACAGGGGGCCTACGAGCAGTACTTC.

J is TRBJ2-5 and V is TRBV2; possible D gene TRBD2, 6 bases. Germline-derived CDR1 and CDR2 are SNHLY and FYNNEI. CDR3 length equals 16 residues. V lost 7 bases and J 1 base, leaving 19 bases between the germline ends. CDR3: CASTYPGWDSQETQYF. In DNA, the CDR3 is TGTGCCAGCACCTACCCGGGTTGGGACTCCCAAGAGACCCAGTACTTC. The full variable domain, in which reference TRBV2 and TRBJ2-5 provide the parts outside the CDR3, is EPEVTQTPSHQVTQMGQEVILRCVPISNHLYFYWYRQILGQKVEFLVSFYNNEISEKSEIFDDQFSVERPDGSNFTLKIRSTKLEDSAMYFCASTYPGWDSQETQYFGPGTRLLVL.

This clone was observed a single time. This chain uses TRBV27 with TRBJ2-3; TRBD1 matches 8 bases. After removal of 6 bases from V and 1 base from J, the junction contained 15 bases not matched to a gene. CDR1 is MNHEY, CDR2 SMNVEV, per germline (reference sequence). This CDR3 spans 18 amino acids. The CDR3 sequence is CASSQLRRGRSGTDTQYF. DNA for the CDR3: TGTGCCAGCAGCCAACTGCGCAGGGGGCGGTCGGGCACAGATACGCAGTATTTT.

The rearrangement joins TRBV5-1 to TRBJ1-4; a weak D match, TRBD1 (5 bases). The V end was cut by 4 bases, the J end by 14 bases, with 24 bases between. Germline values: CDR1 SGHRS, CDR2 YFSETQ. The CDR3 is made up of 15 amino acids. The CDR3 DNA is TGCGCCAGCAGCCCGGGTTCTGGGGCGAGCTCCAGGCTGTTTTTT. As protein: CASSPGSGASSRLFF. The full variable domain, with the rest looked up from reference TRBV5-1 and TRBJ1-4, is KAGVTQTPRYLIKTRGQQVTLSCSPISGHRSVSWYQQTPGQGLQFLFEYFSETQRNKGNFPGRFSGRQFSNSRSEMNVSTLELGDSALYLCASSPGSGASSRLFFGSGTQLSVL.

The gene calls are TRBV30 and TRBJ1-1; D is undetermined. V lost 2 bases, J lost 11 bases, and 15 bases lay in between. Germline V CDR1 and CDR2: GTSNPN, SVGIG (reference sequence). The CDR3 has 12 amino acids. The CDR3 here is CAWSRLQERAFF. The CDR3 DNA reads TGTGCCTGGAGTCGTCTCCAGGAACGGGCTTTCTTT.

The rearrangement uses TRBV28 and TRBJ1-4, with 7 positions matching TRBD1. V lost 4 bases and J lost 4; bases outside the gene matches: 9. The CDR3 length is 16 residues. Germline values: CDR1 MDHEN, CDR2 SYDVKM. This CDR3 is CASSSRGTGRNEKLFF. DNA for the CDR3: TGTGCCAGCAGTTCCAGGGGGACCGGACGTAATGAAAAACTGTTTTTT. The full variable domain, with the rest looked up from reference TRBV28 and TRBJ1-4, is DVKVTQSSRYLVKRTGEKVFLECVQDMDHENMFWYRQDPGLGLRLIYFSYDVKMKEKGDIPEGYSVSREKKERFSLILESASTNQTSMYLCASSSRGTGRNEKLFFGSGTQLSVL.

The chain joins TRBV5-4 to TRBJ2-2; possibly TRBD2 for D (5 bases). Trimming took off 1 base at V and 9 bases at J, with 13 bases between the two ends. The CDR3 extends over 14 amino acids. Germline V CDR1 and CDR2: SGHNT, YYREEE (reference sequence). This CDR3 is CASSLPQRRRELFF. The CDR3 nucleotides are TGTGCCAGCAGCTTGCCCCAGCGGCGCAGGGAGCTGTTTTTT.

The chain recombines TRBV7-7 with TRBJ2-5; 13 nucleotides agree with TRBD2. CDR3 length: 17 amino acids. V gave up 5 bases and J gave up 3 bases; unmatched junction bases: 9. Germline CDR1 is SSHAT and CDR2 is FNYEAQ (reference sequence). The DNA of the CDR3 is TGTGCCAGCAGCCCCAAAGGGGGGACTAGCGGGGAAGAGACCCAGTACTTC. The encoded protein is CASSPKGGTSGEETQYF.

This chain connects TRBV12-3 or TRBV12-4 to TRBJ1-2, with D unclear. Between the trimmed V and J ends, which lost 9 bases and 7 bases, there was a span of 15 bases. The CDR3 is 12 amino acids. CDR3 region: CARAEEFVGYTF. Written as DNA, the CDR3 is TGTGCCAGAGCAGAGGAGTTTGTTGGCTACACCTTC.

The chain uses TRBV6-5 and TRBJ1-5; D is unresolved. Trimming left V 5 bases short and J 9 bases short, with 14 bases between. From germline, CDR1 is MNHEY and CDR2 SVGAGI. This CDR3 spans 13 amino acids. CDR3 in DNA: TGTGCCAGCAGTAAAACCCCCCGCGGGCCCCAGCATTTT. Encoded protein: CASSKTPRGPQHF.

The chain joins TRBV6-5 to TRBJ2-1; 8 bases agree with TRBD1. CDR3 length: 16 residues. From germline, CDR1 is MNHEY and CDR2 SVGAGI. After removal of 2 bases from V and 2 bases from J, the junction contained 5 bases not matched to a gene. CDR3 sequence (DNA): TGTGCCAGCAGTTACAGCGACAGGGGCCCCTACAATGAGCAGTTCTTC. It encodes CASSYSDRGPYNEQFF.

The V and J genes are TRBV6-2 or TRBV6-3 and TRBJ1-4, with 11 nucleotides matching TRBD1. The CDR3 sequence is 14 residues long. Germline V gene lookup returns CDR1 MNHEY and CDR2 SVGEGT. With 5 bases clipped from V and 10 bases from J, the junction kept 6 bases outside the gene matches. Written as DNA, the CDR3 is TGTGCCAGCAGTGGACAGGGGGCGGTTCGAAAACTGTTTTTT. This codes for CASSGQGAVRKLFF.

This clone was found once. This chain joins TRBV21-1 and TRBJ2-5; the table calls TRBD1, which could not be checked here. TRBV21-1 is an annotated pseudogene. This CDR3 spans 14 amino acids. The CDR3 region is CASSKGRRGKTQYF. The CDR3 DNA reads as TGTGCCAGCAGCAAAGGAAGAAGGGGAAAGACCCAGTACTTC.

The chain combines TRBV15 with TRBJ1-5; no clear D. CDR1 is LNHNV, CDR2 YYDKDF, per germline (reference sequence). This CDR3 is 14 amino acids long. V was trimmed by 8 bases and J by 1 base, leaving 12 bases between them. CDR3 nucleotides: TGTGCCACCGCCTCTCCGGGAAGCAATCAGCCCCAGCATTTT. It specifies CATASPGSNQPQHF.

This chain joins TRBV24-1 and TRBJ1-1; D gene ambiguous. The V gene's germline CDR1 is KGHDR and CDR2 SFDVKD. CDR3 length: 13 amino acids. V was shortened by 1 base and J by 6 bases, with 8 bases between the two germline ends. CDR3 DNA: TGTGCCACCAGTGATTTCGTTGGCTCTGAAGCTTTCTTT. The encoded protein is CATSDFVGSEAFF.

This chain uses TRBV6-5 with TRBJ2-7; TRBD1 matches 12 bases. Germline-derived CDR1 and CDR2 are MNHEY and SVGAGI. Unmatched junction bases numbered 5, after V lost 0 bases and J lost 5 bases. The CDR3 is 16 residues long. The CDR3 loop is CASSYSTGTGGHEQYF. The CDR3 bases are TGTGCCAGCAGTTACTCGACCGGGACAGGGGGCCACGAGCAGTACTTC.

This rearrangement joins TRBV7-3 to TRBJ1-6; D remains ambiguous. CDR1 is SGHTA, CDR2 FQGTGA, per germline. The germline V and J ends were trimmed by 2 bases and 9 bases, with 8 bases remaining between them. The CDR3 sequence is 13 residues long. CDR3 in DNA: TGTGCCAGCAGCTTATTAACGGGTTCACCCCTCCACTTT. Protein product: CASSLLTGSPLHF.

The V gene is TRBV5-6, the J gene TRBJ2-5; a possible D gene is TRBD2 (5 bases). The CDR3 extends over 15 amino acids. The ends were cut back, 4 bases at V and 4 bases at J, with 17 bases in the middle. The germline V gene has CDR1 SGHDT and CDR2 YYEEEE. The CDR3: CASSRRALGGETQYF. For the CDR3, the DNA is TGTGCCAGCAGCCGACGTGCCCTTGGAGGAGAGACCCAGTACTTC.

The CDR3 bases are TGTGCCAGCAGCTTGGATCGACTTTACAACTATGGCTACACCTTC. This encodes CASSLDRLYNYGYTF. This chain joins TRBV5-4 and TRBJ1-2; no clear D gene. Germline values: CDR1 SGHNT, CDR2 YYREEE (reference sequence). Trimming pared 0 bases from V and 2 bases from J, leaving 11 bases between. The CDR3 contains 15 residues.

This clone has just one count. V is TRBV18 and J is TRBJ1-4; TRBD1 is a possible D gene (5 bases). V was clipped by 6 bases and J by 3 bases, with 20 bases between them. Germline V CDR1 and CDR2: KGHSH, LQKENI. The CDR3 sequence is 17 residues long. DNA of the CDR3: TGTGCCAGCTCTTTCAGGGTCGTGGATCGAGCTAATGAAAAACTGTTTTTT. It encodes CASSFRVVDRANEKLFF. The full variable domain, its missing parts supplied by reference TRBV18 and TRBJ1-4, is NAGVMQNPRHLVRRRGQEARLRCSPMKGHSHVYWYRQLPEEGLKFMVYLQKENIIDESGMPKERFSAEFPKEGPSILRIQQVVRGDSAAYFCASSFRVVDRANEKLFFGSGTQLSVL.

The chain employs TRBV12-3 or TRBV12-4 and TRBJ1-2; D gene unclear. The germline V and J ends were trimmed by 3 bases and 6 bases, with 11 bases remaining between them. This CDR3 has 13 amino acids. The CDR3 region is CASSFPYGNGYTF. In DNA form, the CDR3 reads TGTGCCAGCAGTTTCCCGTACGGGAATGGCTACACCTTC.

The DNA for the CDR3 is TGTGCCAGCAGCTTGCGGCAGGGATCGGGGACCCAGTACTTC. Protein: CASSLRQGSGTQYF. The chain recombines TRBV5-6 with TRBJ2-5, with D maybe TRBD1 (5 bases). V dropped 1 base and J dropped 7 bases, with 14 bases sitting between them. The CDR3 is made up of 14 amino acids. Germline lookup yields CDR1 SGHDT and CDR2 YYEEEE. The variable domain in full, completed from reference TRBV5-6 and TRBJ2-5, reads DAGVTQSPTHLIKTRGQQVTLRCSPKSGHDTVSWYQQALGQGPQFIFQYYEEEERQRGNFPDRFSGHQFPNYSSELNVNALLLGDSALYLCASSLRQGSGTQYFGPGTRLLVL.

The rearrangement uses TRBV6-5 and TRBJ1-6; D is perhaps TRBD1 (6 bases). The CDR3 is 13 amino acids. V was cut by 5 bases and J by 8 bases, with 10 bases left in between. Per the germline V gene, CDR1 is MNHEY and CDR2 is SVGAGI. The CDR3 DNA sequence: TGTGCCAGCAGTCAGTCAGGGGATTCACCCCTCCACTTT. Protein sequence: CASSQSGDSPLHF.

This clone appeared a single time. The J gene is TRBJ1-1, the V gene TRBV14, with a tentative D call TRBD1 (5 bases). This CDR3 has 16 residues. The V gene's germline CDR1 is SGHDN and CDR2 FVKESK. V was shortened by 1 base and J by 1 base, with 13 bases between the two germline ends. In nucleotides, the CDR3 is TGTGCCAGCAGCCAAGTTGTTGGGGCTCAGAACACTGAAGCTTTCTTT. Translating gives CASSQVVGAQNTEAFF.

This clone appeared a few times. The chain joins TRBV5-1 to TRBJ2-7; possibly TRBD1 for D (5 bases). Germline CDR1 and CDR2: SGHRS and YFSETQ. The CDR3 consists of 13 residues. V was pared by 0 bases and J by 3 bases, with 7 bases between. In DNA, the CDR3 is TGCGCCAGCAGCTTGGGACAGATCTACGAGCAGTACTTC. Its translation: CASSLGQIYEQYF. The full variable domain, with the rest looked up from reference TRBV5-1 and TRBJ2-7, is KAGVTQTPRYLIKTRGQQVTLSCSPISGHRSVSWYQQTPGQGLQFLFEYFSETQRNKGNFPGRFSGRQFSNSRSEMNVSTLELGDSALYLCASSLGQIYEQYFGPGTRLTVT.

This clone was recorded once. The chain couples TRBV13 to TRBJ2-5, with TRBD1 matching 9 bases. This CDR3 region has 14 residues. Unmatched junction bases numbered 4, after V lost 3 bases and J lost 5 bases. CDR1 PRHDT and CDR2 FYEKMQ come from the germline V gene (reference sequence). In DNA, the CDR3 is TGTGCCAGCAGCTTTTCCGGGACAGGGGAGACCCAGTACTTC. It is translated as CASSFSGTGETQYF. The full variable domain, completed using reference TRBV13 and TRBJ2-5, is AAGVIQSPRHLIKEKRETATLKCYPIPRHDTVYWYQQGPGQDPQFLISFYEKMQSDKGSIPDRFSAQQFSDYHSELNMSSLELGDSALYFCASSFSGTGETQYFGPGTRLLVL.

This chain links TRBV18 with TRBJ1-5; D is perhaps TRBD1 (6 bases). The CDR3 spans 13 residues. CDR1 is KGHSH, CDR2 LQKENI, per germline. V lost 10 bases to trimming and J lost 7 bases, with 17 bases between them. The CDR3 bases are TGTGCCACCAACGGGGACAAAAGCCAGCCCCAGCATTTT. Protein: CATNGDKSQPQHF.

The CDR3 DNA reads as TGTGCCAGCAGTTACTACAGGGAAAACACTGAAGCTTTCTTT. It is translated as CASSYYRENTEAFF. This chain connects TRBV6-5 to TRBJ1-1; a weak D match, TRBD1 (6 bases). CDR3 length equals 14 residues. V was cut by 1 base and J by 2 bases, with 8 bases left in between. Germline V gene data show CDR1 as MNHEY and CDR2 as SVGAGI.